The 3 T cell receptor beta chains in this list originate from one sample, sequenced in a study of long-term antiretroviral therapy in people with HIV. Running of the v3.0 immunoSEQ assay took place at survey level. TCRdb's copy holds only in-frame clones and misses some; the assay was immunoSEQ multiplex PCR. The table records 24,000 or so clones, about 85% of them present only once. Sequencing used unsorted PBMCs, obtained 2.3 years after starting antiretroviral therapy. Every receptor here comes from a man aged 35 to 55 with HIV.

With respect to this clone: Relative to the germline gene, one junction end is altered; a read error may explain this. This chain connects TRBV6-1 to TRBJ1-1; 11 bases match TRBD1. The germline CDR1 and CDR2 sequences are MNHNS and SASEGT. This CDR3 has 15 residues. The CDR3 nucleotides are TGTGCCAGCAGTGAACGGGACAGGGGGAACCCTGAAGCTTTCTTT. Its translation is CASSERDRGNPEAFF.

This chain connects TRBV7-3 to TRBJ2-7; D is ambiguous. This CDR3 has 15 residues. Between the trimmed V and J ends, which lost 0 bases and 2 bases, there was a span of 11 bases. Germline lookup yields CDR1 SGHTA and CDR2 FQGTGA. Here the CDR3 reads CASSLTAGPAYEQYF. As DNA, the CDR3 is TGTGCCAGCAGCTTAACTGCTGGGCCAGCCTACGAGCAGTACTTC.

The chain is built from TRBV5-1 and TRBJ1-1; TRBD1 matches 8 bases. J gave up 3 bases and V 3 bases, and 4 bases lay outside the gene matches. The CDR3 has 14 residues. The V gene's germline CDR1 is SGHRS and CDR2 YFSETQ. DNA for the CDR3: TGCGCCAGCAGCTCAGGGGGCTTAGACACTGAAGCTTTCTTT. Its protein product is CASSSGGLDTEAFF.